Below, 18 T cell receptor beta chains from the same sample are listed, as sequenced in a study of T cell repertoires in cytomegalovirus infection. TCRdb used MiXCR to reprocess the reads, holding one entry per CDR3 protein. The sample holds about 830,000 distinct CDR3 sequences, approximately 32% seen once. Which antigens these TCRs recognize remains unknown. The sequences come from cultured CD8+ T cells from PBMCs, collected from culture after CMV antigen stimulation. The receptors here all came from a human donor in good health (CMV status not recorded). Some clones in this sample may be carry-over from other donors' samples.

Comments on this clonotype: The final CDR3 position lacks the conserved phenylalanine or tryptophan, pointing to a likely read error. The chain has TRBV4-1 and TRBJ1-1, with D unresolved. The CDR3 spans 14 residues. CDR1 MGHRA and CDR2 YSYEKL come from the germline V gene. V lost 1 base, J lost 4 bases, and 10 bases lay in between. The CDR3 loop reads CASSQVLGGTEAFS. CDR3 sequence (DNA): TGCGCCAGCAGCCAAGTGCTGGGTGGCACTGAAGCTTTCTCT.

Ten or more counts support this clonotype. The V gene is TRBV7-2, the J gene TRBJ2-3; maybe TRBD1 (6 bases). The CDR3 spans 13 residues. The ends were cut back, 3 bases at V and 4 bases at J, with 8 bases in the middle. Germline V gives CDR1 SGHTA, CDR2 FQGNSA. The CDR3 protein is CASSLGQPDTQYF. The CDR3, as DNA: TGTGCCAGCAGCTTGGGACAACCAGATACGCAGTATTTT.

V is TRBV7-3 and J is TRBJ1-1, with D tentatively TRBD1 (5 bases). Germline V gene sequence: CDR1 SGHTA, CDR2 FQGTGA. The CDR3 sequence is 15 residues long. V lost 8 bases and J lost 1, with 17 bases in between. This chain's CDR3 is CASAVSGAENTEAFF. The CDR3 DNA sequence: TGTGCCAGCGCGGTATCCGGGGCCGAGAACACTGAAGCTTTCTTT.

This clonotype has just a few counts. V gene TRBV2 combines with J gene TRBJ2-1, with D perhaps TRBD1 (6 bases). The CDR3 covers 17 residues. V lost 10 bases and J lost 0, with 22 bases in between. Germline CDR1 reads SNHLY; CDR2 reads FYNNEI. The CDR3 bases are TGTGCCATTCAGGGGCAGGCGGACTTGAGCTCCTACAATGAGCAGTTCTTC. Amino acid sequence: CAIQGQADLSSYNEQFF.

This clonotype showed up many times. The gene calls are TRBV7-9 and TRBJ2-7; D tentatively fits TRBD1 or TRBD2 (6 bases each). Trimming took 5 bases from V and 11 from J, leaving 22 bases between them. CDR3 length: 14 amino acids. Germline V gene lookup returns CDR1 SEHNR and CDR2 FQNEAQ (reference sequence). The CDR3 DNA reads TGTGCCAGCAGCGCCCCGGGGGCGAGGGGCCCAGAGTACGTC. Protein product: CASSAPGARGPEYV.

This clonotype was recorded many times. CDR3 sequence (DNA): TGTGCCAGCAGCTTACAGGACATGGGCTACGAGCAGTACGTC. It yields the protein CASSLQDMGYEQYV. The rearrangement joins TRBV7-2 to TRBJ2-7, with a possible D match to TRBD1 (5 bases). Trimming removed 2 bases at V and 3 bases at J, with 11 bases between. The CDR3 is 14 amino acids. Looked up from germline, CDR1 is SGHTA and CDR2 is FQGNSA.

This clonotype was observed a few times. The CDR3 sequence is CASSLTSGGYEQYF. The CDR3 bases are TGTGCCAGCAGTCTCACTAGCGGGGGGTACGAGCAGTACTTC. The rearrangement joins TRBV12-3 or TRBV12-4 to TRBJ2-7; 12 bases align to TRBD2. The CDR3 is 14 residues long. After removal of 5 bases from V and 4 bases from J, the junction contained 3 bases not matched to a gene.

The chain carries TRBV25-1 and TRBJ1-2, with TRBD1 matching over 8 bases. The V gene end was trimmed by 4 bases and the J gene end by 5 bases; junction bases not matched to a gene: 12. Per germline, CDR1 MGHDK and CDR2 SYGVNS. The CDR3 sequence is 16 residues long. In nucleotides, the CDR3 is TGTGCCAGCAGTGGAGGATGGGACAGGCGGGGTTATGGCTACACCTTC. The encoded protein is CASSGGWDRRGYGYTF.

The sample holds a few counts of this clonotype. The chain joins TRBV7-9 to TRBJ2-5; D gene unclear. CDR1 SEHNR and CDR2 FQNEAQ come from the germline V gene (reference sequence). The CDR3 spans 15 residues. V gave up 3 bases and J gave up 4 bases, with 15 bases separating them. The CDR3 loop reads CASSFGSLPRETQYF. CDR3 DNA: TGTGCCAGCAGCTTCGGGTCACTCCCAAGAGAGACCCAGTACTTC.

The rearrangement uses TRBV5-5 and TRBJ2-7; 12 bases match TRBD2. Trimming cost V 2 bases and J 2 bases; bases outside gene matches: 2. This CDR3 region has 15 residues. Germline V gene lookup returns CDR1 SGHKS and CDR2 YYEKEE (reference sequence). CDR3 residues: CASSFRTSGAYEQYF. In DNA, the CDR3 is TGTGCCAGCAGCTTCCGGACTAGCGGGGCCTACGAGCAGTACTTC.

There are many counts of this clonotype. The chain uses TRBV7-2 and TRBJ2-5; TRBD2 matches at 7 bases. The CDR3 has 14 amino acids. Germline V gene lookup returns CDR1 SGHTA and CDR2 FQGNSA. V trimming: 3 bases; J trimming: 3 bases; junction bases outside the gene matches: 4. The CDR3 loop is CASSLGLQEETQYF. The CDR3 DNA is TGTGCCAGCAGCTTGGGACTACAAGAAGAGACCCAGTACTTC.

V is TRBV6-6 and J is TRBJ2-5; 7 bases fit TRBD1. The ends lost 6 bases at V and 2 bases at J; junction bases unmatched: 6. The CDR3 contains 14 residues. Germline lookup yields CDR1 MNHNY and CDR2 SVGAGI (reference sequence). Here the CDR3 reads CASSNRQGQETQYF. In DNA, the CDR3 is TGTGCCAGCAGCAATCGACAGGGTCAAGAGACCCAGTACTTC.

This clonotype was found a few times. The V gene is TRBV2, the J gene TRBJ2-2, with D perhaps TRBD2 (7 bases). V lost 6 bases and J lost 1, with 21 bases in between. Germline V gives CDR1 SNHLY, CDR2 FYNNEI. CDR3 length: 18 residues. In DNA, the CDR3 is TGTGCCAGCAGCCTAAGGGGGGGAAGGACGAAGAACACCGGGGAGCTGTTTTTT. Translation: CASSLRGGRTKNTGELFF.

This clonotype has a handful of counts. The V call is TRBV9, the J call TRBJ2-3, with 8 positions matching TRBD1. Germline loops: CDR1 SGDLS, CDR2 YYNGEE. This CDR3 is 14 amino acids long. Trimming took 4 bases from V and 3 from J; bases not matched to a gene: 4. The CDR3 DNA follows: TGTGCCAGCAGCACCCGACAGGGGACAGATACGCAGTATTTT. This codes for CASSTRQGTDTQYF.

This clonotype was seen a handful of times. The J gene is TRBJ2-1, the V gene TRBV6-5, with D maybe TRBD1 (5 bases). There are 13 residues in the CDR3. Per germline, CDR1 MNHEY and CDR2 SVGAGI. Trimming left V 4 bases short and J 12 bases short, with 16 bases between. The CDR3 sequence: CASSSSSGSRQFF. The DNA of the CDR3 is TGTGCCAGCAGTTCTTCTTCAGGGTCCCGGCAGTTCTTC.

This clonotype was counted a few times. The V and J genes are TRBV27 and TRBJ1-2; no firm D call. CDR3 length: 14 amino acids. Trimming removed 1 base at V and 1 base at J, with 7 bases between. Germline loops: CDR1 MNHEY, CDR2 SMNVEV (reference sequence). This CDR3 is CASSLFMGNYGYTF. The CDR3 region has the DNA TGTGCCAGCAGTTTATTCATGGGTAACTATGGCTACACCTTC.

CDR3 DNA sequence: TGCAGTGCTAATCATGGGGGGCCCAATGAGCAGTTCTTC. Encoded protein: CSANHGGPNEQFF. The chain combines TRBV20-1 with TRBJ2-1; tentatively, D is TRBD1 or TRBD2 (6 bases each). Trimming shortened V by 4 bases and J by 6 bases, and 13 bases separated the two germline ends. Germline loops: CDR1 DFQATT, CDR2 SNEGSKA (reference sequence). The length of the CDR3 is 13 residues.

The chain couples TRBV27 to TRBJ1-5, with D unclear. The CDR3 has 15 residues. The germline V and J ends were trimmed by 3 bases and 2 bases, with 11 bases remaining between them. The germline V gene has CDR1 MNHEY and CDR2 SMNVEV (reference sequence). The DNA for the CDR3 is TGTGCCAGCAGTTTTTATGGGATGGGCAATCAGCCCCAGCATTTT. Translating gives CASSFYGMGNQPQHF.